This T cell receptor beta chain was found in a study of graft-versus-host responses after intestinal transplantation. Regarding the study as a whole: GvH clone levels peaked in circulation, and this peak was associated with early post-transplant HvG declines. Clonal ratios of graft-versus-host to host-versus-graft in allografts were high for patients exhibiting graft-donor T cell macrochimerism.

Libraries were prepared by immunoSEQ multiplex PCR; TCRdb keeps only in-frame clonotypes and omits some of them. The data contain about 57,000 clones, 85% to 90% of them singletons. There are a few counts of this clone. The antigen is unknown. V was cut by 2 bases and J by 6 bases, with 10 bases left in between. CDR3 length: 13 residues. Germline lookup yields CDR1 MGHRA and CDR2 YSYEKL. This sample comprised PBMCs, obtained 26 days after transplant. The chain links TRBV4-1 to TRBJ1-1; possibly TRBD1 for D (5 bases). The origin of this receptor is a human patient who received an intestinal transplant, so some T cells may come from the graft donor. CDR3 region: CASSQPGTSEAFF. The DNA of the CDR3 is TGCGCCAGCAGCCAACCAGGGACTTCTGAAGCTTTCTTT.